This entry is about one T cell receptor beta chain. No antigen is known for it. Other DNA sequences from this sample encode an identical CDR3 as well. The source of the sample is a study of shared clonotypes between healthy human individuals. Methods used by the authors: In the immunoSEQ data, sequences were junction-only and lacked quality scores, so filtering differed. TCRdb keeps only in-frame clones here, not all; method: immunoSEQ multiplex PCR. From that table come the V and J calls and clone size; the DNA was used to work out D and trimming. Of more than 1,200,000 clones in the sample, 98% to 99% were seen once. Study-wide results and caveats: Generation probabilities of non-shared clonotypes were lower (relative to those shared by all four donors). A generally larger estimated richness was seen in naive subsets than in memory subsets.

This TCR was sampled from a man younger than 40 in good health. The sequenced sample was naive CD4+ T cells sorted from blood. Subset of the sample: CD45RA+ positively selected.

CDR3 amino acids: CASSIRTDSYEQYF. CDR3 in DNA: TGTGCCAGTAGTATTCGAACGGACTCCTACGAGCAGTACTTC. The chain carries TRBV19 and TRBJ2-7; D unclear. The CDR3 loop spans 14 amino acids. V was clipped by 3 bases and J by 0 bases, with 9 bases between them. The germline V gene has CDR1 LNHDA and CDR2 SQIVND (reference sequence).